One and the same sample provided the 12 T cell receptor beta chains below, sequenced in a study of T cell responses to AZD1222 COVID-19 vaccine. The assay was immunoSEQ multiplex PCR, and TCRdb's table has in-frame clones only and misses some. This table holds about 150,000 clones, approximately 90% found once. The source material was peripheral blood, sampled on day 0 of AZD1222 vaccination. These receptors came from an adult in good health.

In its sample, this clone was seen once. CDR3 DNA sequence: TGTGCCCCCAGGCGAGGGGCCGGGGGTGAGACCCAGTACTTC. It translates to CAPRRGAGGETQYF. The genes are TRBV7-8 and TRBJ2-5; tentative D call: TRBD2 (6 bases). CDR1 is SGHVS, CDR2 FQNEAQ, per germline. Trimming removed 11 bases from V and 5 bases from J, with 21 bases in between. The CDR3 runs 14 residues.

This chain links TRBV27 with TRBJ1-2; 9 nucleotides match TRBD1. Germline V CDR1 and CDR2: MNHEY, SMNVEV (reference sequence). This CDR3 is 14 amino acids long. Trimming removed 10 bases from V and 12 bases from J; junction bases left unmatched: 18. CDR3 coding DNA: TGTGCCACCAGACCCGGGGACAGGGAGATTTTGGACACCTTC. Its translation is CATRPGDREILDTF.

The CDR3 loop is CAISGTESSYNEQFF. As DNA, the CDR3 is TGTGCCATCAGTGGGACAGAAAGCTCCTACAATGAGCAGTTCTTC. This chain connects TRBV10-3 to TRBJ2-1, with a tentative D call TRBD1 (6 bases). The CDR3 contains 15 residues. Trimming shortened V by 4 bases and J by 0 bases, and 10 bases separated the two germline ends. Germline assignment: CDR1 ENHRY and CDR2 SYGVKD.

As regards this clone: One end of the junction does not line up with germline, which may come from a read error. The V gene is TRBV6-6, the J gene TRBJ2-1; D is unclear. CDR1 MNHNY and CDR2 SVGAGI come from the germline V gene (reference sequence). The CDR3 has 11 amino acids. This chain's CDR3 is CASSMYSEQFF. DNA of the CDR3: TGTGCCAGCAGTATGTACAGTGAGCAGTTCTTC.

This chain joins TRBV19 and TRBJ2-7, with a possible D match to TRBD1 (5 bases). The CDR3 covers 13 residues. CDR1 LNHDA and CDR2 SQIVND come from the germline V gene (reference sequence). Trimming stripped 6 bases from V and 5 bases from J, with 14 bases between. CDR3 sequence: CASRSRAKHEQYF. CDR3 nucleotides: TGTGCCAGTAGATCCAGGGCAAAACACGAGCAGTACTTC.

V is TRBV24-1 and J is TRBJ2-5; the D is unclear. The CDR3 extends over 15 amino acids. V dropped 4 bases and J dropped 4 bases, with 15 bases sitting between them. Germline CDR1 reads KGHDR; CDR2 reads SFDVKD. The CDR3 sequence: CATSEVVAALETQYF. DNA of the CDR3: TGTGCCACCAGTGAGGTGGTAGCCGCCTTAGAGACCCAGTACTTC.

The chain is built from TRBV10-3 and TRBJ1-4, with D unresolved. The CDR3 runs to 13 residues. The germline CDR1 and CDR2 sequences are ENHRY and SYGVKD. Between the trimmed V and J ends, which lost 6 bases and 8 bases, there was a span of 13 bases. This CDR3 reads CAIRAVNGEKLFF. CDR3 DNA sequence: TGTGCCATCAGGGCGGTGAACGGAGAAAAACTGTTTTTT.

The chain is built from TRBV7-2 and TRBJ2-5; D is possibly TRBD2 (5 bases). The CDR3 runs to 17 residues. Germline-derived CDR1 and CDR2 are SGHTA and FQGNSA. Deletions cut 5 bases from V and 3 bases from J, with 22 bases between. CDR3 region: CASSKRTAPTSKETQYF. DNA for the CDR3: TGTGCCAGCAGCAAAAGGACTGCACCGACCAGTAAAGAGACCCAGTACTTC. The full variable domain, in which reference TRBV7-2 and TRBJ2-5 provide the parts outside the CDR3, is GAGVSQSPSNKVTEKGKDVELRCDPISGHTALYWYRQSLGQGLEFLIYFQGNSAPDKSGLPSDRFSAERTGGSVSTLTIQRTQQEDSAVYLCASSKRTAPTSKETQYFGPGTRLLVL.

The chain has TRBV10-3 and TRBJ2-1; 16 nucleotides agree with TRBD2. The CDR3 loop spans 14 amino acids. Trimming removed 3 bases from V and 16 bases from J; junction bases left unmatched: 6. Germline values: CDR1 ENHRY, CDR2 SYGVKD. The chain's CDR3 is CAISDGTSGRARFF. The CDR3 DNA follows: TGTGCCATCAGTGACGGGACTAGCGGGAGGGCCAGATTCTTC.

Here the CDR3 DNA reads TGTGCCAGCAGCTTAGAGGGCAAGCCAAATTCACCCCTCCACTTT. Protein product: CASSLEGKPNSPLHF. The rearrangement uses TRBV7-6 and TRBJ1-6; D remains unclear. This CDR3 is 15 amino acids long. Germline V lookup: CDR1 SGHVS, CDR2 FNYEAQ. The V and J ends lost 1 base and 7 bases respectively, with 11 bases between them.

The rearrangement links TRBV24-1 to TRBJ2-2; possibly TRBD1 for D (5 bases). CDR1 and CDR2 (germline): KGHDR, SFDVKD. V was pared by 0 bases and J by 6 bases, with 10 bases between. The CDR3 is 15 amino acids. In nucleotides, the CDR3 is TGTGCCACCAGTGATTTGCACTCAGGGCCCGGGGAGCTGTTTTTT. It yields the protein CATSDLHSGPGELFF.

The chain couples TRBV6-4 to TRBJ2-1; D is perhaps TRBD2 (6 bases). V dropped 3 bases and J dropped 5 bases, with 11 bases sitting between them. CDR3 length: 14 amino acids. CDR1 and CDR2 (germline): MRHNA, SNTAGT. CDR3 DNA: TGTGCCAGCAGTGAGGGGGGAGCGAACAATGAGCAGTTCTTC. Translated: CASSEGGANNEQFF.